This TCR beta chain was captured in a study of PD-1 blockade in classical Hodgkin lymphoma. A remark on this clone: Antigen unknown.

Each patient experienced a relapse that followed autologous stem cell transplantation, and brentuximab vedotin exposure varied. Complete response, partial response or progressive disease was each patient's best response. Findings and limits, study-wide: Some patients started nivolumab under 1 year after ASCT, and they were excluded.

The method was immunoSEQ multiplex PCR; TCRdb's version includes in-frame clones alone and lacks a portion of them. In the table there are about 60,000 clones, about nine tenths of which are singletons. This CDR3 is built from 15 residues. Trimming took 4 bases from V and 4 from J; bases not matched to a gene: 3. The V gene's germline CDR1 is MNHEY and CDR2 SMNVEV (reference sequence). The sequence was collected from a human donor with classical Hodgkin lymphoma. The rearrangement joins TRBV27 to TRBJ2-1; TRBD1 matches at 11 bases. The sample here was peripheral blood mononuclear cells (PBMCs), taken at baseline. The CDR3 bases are TGTGCCAGCAGTTGGACAGGGGGCGTATACAATGAGCAGTTCTTC. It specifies CASSWTGGVYNEQFF.